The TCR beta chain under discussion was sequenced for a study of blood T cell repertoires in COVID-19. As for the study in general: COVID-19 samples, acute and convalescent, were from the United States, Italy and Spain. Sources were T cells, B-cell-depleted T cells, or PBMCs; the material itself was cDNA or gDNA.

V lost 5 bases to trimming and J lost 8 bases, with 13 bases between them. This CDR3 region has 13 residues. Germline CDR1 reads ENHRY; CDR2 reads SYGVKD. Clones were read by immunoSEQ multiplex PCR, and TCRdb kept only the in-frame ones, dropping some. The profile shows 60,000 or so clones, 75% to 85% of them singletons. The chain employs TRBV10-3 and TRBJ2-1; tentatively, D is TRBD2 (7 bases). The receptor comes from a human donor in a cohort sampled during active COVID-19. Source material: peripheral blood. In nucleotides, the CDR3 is TGTGCCATCAGTCCGAGGGGGGGCGATGAGCAGTTCTTC. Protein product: CAISPRGGDEQFF.